This T cell receptor beta chain was found in a study of T cell repertoires in cytomegalovirus infection. Study background: Public signatures in TCR beta pointed to CMV infection and matching HLA type.

This clonotype was counted only a few times. TCRdb reprocessed the reads via MiXCR and lists one record per CDR3 protein. The data contain about 200,000 distinct CDR3 sequences, 8% to 10% of them singletons. The junction had 14 bases not matched to a gene; V was cut back by 2 bases and J by 0 bases. CDR3 length equals 21 residues. Germline V gives CDR1 KGHSH, CDR2 LQKENI. The sequencing input was PBMCs. The V and J genes are TRBV18 and TRBJ1-3; 12 nucleotides match TRBD1. This clonotype originated in a human donor in good health (CMV status not recorded). Some clones in this sample may be carry-over from other donors' samples. CDR3 amino acids: CASSPRSGQGATLPSGNTIYF. The CDR3 DNA follows: TGTGCCAGCTCACCAAGGTCGGGACAGGGGGCCACCCTTCCCTCTGGAAACACCATATATTTT.